These T cell receptor beta chains were read from a single sample in a study of technical replicates of blood from several donors. Assay used: immunoSEQ multiplex PCR; TCRdb lists only in-frame clones, some missing. The sample includes about 97,000 clones, just under 95% seen only once; the top ten take approximately 0.33%. Sequenced input: T cells isolated from PBMCs. The source is a human donor in good health. CDR3s include the opening cysteine and the closing phenylalanine or tryptophan. A D gene is named only where the DNA matches it firmly. The size entry is marked missing in some rows and otherwise reads once, few, many or a size class.

V gene	D gene	clone size	J gene	CDR3 protein	CDR3 DNA
TRBV10-3	TRBD2	once	TRBJ2-7	CAISAIAGAYEQYF	TGTGCCATCAGTGCTATAGCGGGAGCCTACGAGCAGTACTTC
TRBV6-1	NA	NA	TRBJ2-7	CASSAYAGQLYEQYF	TGTGCCAGCAGTGCTTACGCGGGACAGCTCTACGAGCAGTACTTC
TRBV6-1	TRBD1	NA	TRBJ1-2	CASSAIGTGNGYTF	TGTGCCAGCAGTGCGATCGGGACAGGGAATGGCTACACCTTC
TRBV27	NA	NA	TRBJ2-7	CASSLAGRASYEQYF	TGTGCCAGCAGTTTGGCGGGCCGGGCCTCCTACGAGCAGTACTTC
TRBV5-1	TRBD1	NA	TRBJ1-4	CASSFGTGRDEKLFF	TGCGCCAGCAGCTTTGGGACAGGGAGGGATGAAAAACTGTTTTTT
TRBV7-9	NA	NA	TRBJ1-5	CASSLVAGTQPQHF	TGTGCCAGCAGCTTAGTTGCAGGAACACAGCCCCAGCATTTT
TRBV11-2	NA	NA	TRBJ2-1	CASSGSLPFF	TGTGCCAGCAGCGGGAGTCTTCCTTTCTTC
TRBV4-1	TRBD2	NA	TRBJ2-1	CASSPGTNQYNEQFF	TGCGCCAGCAGCCCCGGGACTAACCAGTACAATGAGCAGTTCTTC
TRBV19	NA	NA	TRBJ1-1	CASNGVLGTEAFF	TGTGCCAGTAACGGGGTTCTTGGCACTGAAGCTTTCTTT
TRBV7-3	TRBD1	NA	TRBJ2-3	CASSLGDRDTDTQYF	TGTGCCAGCAGCTTAGGGGACAGGGATACAGATACGCAGTATTTT
TRBV7-9	TRBD1	NA	TRBJ1-4	CASSLEWTGRLAKLFF	TGTGCCAGCAGCTTAGAGTGGACAGGGCGATTAGCAAAACTGTTTTTT
TRBV5-6	TRBD2	NA	TRBJ2-1	CASSPGTSLTEQFF	TGTGCCAGCAGCCCCGGGACTAGTTTAACTGAGCAGTTCTTC
TRBV13	TRBD2	NA	TRBJ2-7	CASSQGAAGGPGEQYF	TGTGCCAGCAGCCAAGGTGCAGCGGGAGGGCCGGGAGAGCAGTACTTC
TRBV30	NA	NA	TRBJ1-4	CACPDRTTNEKLFF	TGTGCCTGCCCGGACAGAACAACTAATGAAAAACTGTTTTTT
TRBV10-3	NA	NA	TRBJ2-7	CAISDAGRYVEQYF	TGTGCCATCAGTGATGCGGGACGGTACGTGGAGCAGTACTTC
TRBV7-2	NA	once	TRBJ1-3	CASSPLSASSGNTIYF	TGTGCCAGCAGCCCCCTTTCCGCGAGCTCTGGAAACACCATATATTTT
TRBV5-5	TRBD1	NA	TRBJ1-5	CASGTVPSRQPQHF	TGTGCCAGTGGGACAGTTCCGAGCCGTCAGCCCCAGCATTTT
TRBV6-5	NA	NA	TRBJ2-7	CASSSTGHEQYF	TGTGCCAGCAGTTCCACAGGGCACGAGCAGTACTTC
TRBV30	TRBD2	NA	TRBJ2-2	CAWGLALGGELFF	TGTGCCTGGGGACTAGCGCTGGGCGGGGAGCTGTTTTTT
TRBV27	TRBD1	NA	TRBJ1-3	CASSPGTGVSRSGNTIYF	TGTGCCAGCAGCCCCGGGACAGGGGTCTCCAGGTCTGGAAACACCATATATTTT
TRBV7-2	NA	once	TRBJ2-2	CASSLELNLNTGELFF	TGTGCCAGCAGCTTAGAACTTAACCTAAACACCGGGGAGCTGTTTTTT
TRBV4-1	TRBD1	few	TRBJ1-5	CASSQVGRVGGGNQPQHF	TGCGCCAGCAGCCAAGTGGGAAGAGTAGGGGGCGGCAATCAGCCCCAGCATTTT
TRBV18	TRBD1	NA	TRBJ2-7	CASSPKTGDEQYF	TGTGCCAGCTCGCCAAAGACAGGGGACGAGCAGTACTTC
TRBV20-1	NA	NA	TRBJ1-1	CSAPGNTEAFF	TGCAGTGCTCCGGGGAACACTGAAGCTTTCTTT
TRBV5-1	NA	NA	TRBJ1-1	CASSLPRKAFF	TGCGCCAGCAGCTTGCCCCGTAAAGCTTTCTTT
TRBV30	TRBD2	NA	TRBJ2-1	CAWRTSGGGNEQFF	TGTGCCTGGAGAACTAGCGGGGGGGGCAATGAGCAGTTCTTC
TRBV19	TRBD1	NA	TRBJ1-5	CASSIGPLRGRDNQPQHF	TGTGCCAGTAGTATAGGTCCTCTCAGGGGGCGCGACAATCAGCCCCAGCATTTT
TRBV29-1	NA	NA	TRBJ2-7	CSGRVEGEQYF	TGCAGCGGACGGGTCGAGGGCGAGCAGTACTTC
TRBV7-2	TRBD2	once	TRBJ2-1	CASSLVAGANEQFF	TGTGCCAGCAGCTTAGTAGCGGGGGCTAATGAGCAGTTCTTC
TRBV7-6	TRBD2	NA	TRBJ2-2	CASSLAELAVTGELFF	TGTGCCAGCAGCTTAGCTGAGCTAGCGGTAACCGGGGAGCTGTTTTTT
TRBV19	NA	NA	TRBJ2-7	CASSLSLHRAEQYF	TGTGCCAGTAGTCTTTCGCTCCACAGGGCCGAGCAGTACTTC
TRBV7-9	NA	once	TRBJ2-1	CASSPGYEQFF	TGTGCCAGCAGCCCTGGCTATGAGCAGTTCTTC
TRBV20-1	NA	once	TRBJ2-7	CSARAPPEQYF	TGCAGTGCTAGAGCTCCTCCCGAGCAGTACTTC
TRBV11-3	TRBD1	NA	TRBJ2-7	CASSSKGQGHEQYF	TGTGCCAGCAGCTCAAAAGGACAGGGCCACGAGCAGTACTTC
TRBV27	TRBD1	NA	TRBJ2-7	CASKGQGSNEQYF	TGTGCCAGCAAGGGACAGGGATCCAACGAGCAGTACTTC
TRBV19	NA	NA	TRBJ1-2	CASSISESGYTF	TGTGCCAGTAGTATTTCGGAGAGTGGCTACACCTTC
TRBV4-2	TRBD1	NA	TRBJ1-1	CASKEGATEAFF	TGTGCCAGCAAAGAGGGGGCCACTGAAGCTTTCTTT
TRBV7-2	NA	NA	TRBJ1-5	CASSLAGGDQPQHF	TGTGCCAGCAGCTTAGCGGGGGGGGATCAGCCCCAGCATTTT
TRBV30	TRBD2	NA	TRBJ2-3	CAWSVKRDTDTQYF	TGTGCCTGGAGTGTAAAGCGGGACACAGATACGCAGTATTTT
TRBV9	TRBD2	NA	TRBJ2-1	CASSVASGRDYNEQFF	TGTGCCAGCAGCGTAGCGAGCGGGAGGGACTACAATGAGCAGTTCTTC
TRBV28	NA	NA	TRBJ1-1	CASKAAGDVEEAFF	TGTGCCAGCAAGGCGGCAGGGGATGTTGAGGAAGCTTTCTTT
TRBV9	TRBD2	once	TRBJ2-1	CASSVGGFNSRGLDRNNEQFF	TGTGCCAGCAGCGTAGGCGGATTCAATTCCAGGGGACTAGATAGGAACAATGAGCAGTTCTTC
TRBV6-4	TRBD1	NA	TRBJ1-5	CASSARKDRGWTNQPQHF	TGTGCCAGCAGTGCTCGGAAAGACAGGGGCTGGACTAATCAGCCCCAGCATTTT
TRBV11-2	NA	NA	TRBJ1-5	CASRDPSAGKWEGHQPQHF	TGTGCCAGCAGGGATCCCTCAGCTGGAAAGTGGGAGGGCCATCAGCCCCAGCATTTT
TRBV6-1	TRBD2	NA	TRBJ2-1	CASSGAGGLDEQFF	TGTGCCAGCAGCGGCGCGGGAGGTTTAGATGAGCAGTTCTTC
TRBV10-3	TRBD2	NA	TRBJ2-7	CATWEGGAREQYF	TGTGCCACTTGGGAGGGAGGGGCCCGCGAGCAGTACTTC
TRBV18	NA	NA	TRBJ2-5	CASSPFGRSGVSKETQYF	TGTGCCAGCTCGCCTTTCGGTCGGTCAGGGGTTTCGAAAGAGACCCAGTACTTC
TRBV7-9	TRBD1	NA	TRBJ1-1	CASSNRQGMNTEAFF	TGTGCCAGCAGCAATCGACAGGGAATGAACACTGAAGCTTTCTTT